Included here is one TCR beta chain sequence, with context. Its matching antigen is unknown. V lost 5 bases and J lost 4, with 11 bases in between. The CDR3 loop spans 13 amino acids. Germline V gives CDR1 MNHEY, CDR2 SVGEGT. These data come from a study of T cells in Graves' hyperthyroidism and ophthalmopathy. On the study more broadly: Initial diagnosis, before any treatment, was when peripheral blood was collected.

Study-wide findings and caveats: Most thyroid clonotypes expanded above 0.001 were also detected in blood.

Amplified TCR beta CDR3 regions came from RNA transcripts. Researchers ran a first-round RT-PCR on the TCR CDR3 using the HTBI primer set. TCRdb re-called the multiplex PCR reads with MiXCR, one entry per CDR3 protein. This sample has roughly 520,000 distinct CDR3 sequences, with around 22% found just once. The study left out patients who had uncontrolled infection, other autoimmune disease, pregnancy or lactation. This chain links TRBV6-2 or TRBV6-3 with TRBJ2-5; D is uncertain. The sequenced sample consisted of blood. The receptor's source is a woman in her 30s with Graves' ophthalmopathy. The CDR3 nucleotides are TGTGCCAGCAGTAGAGAGGCTGGAGAGACCCAGTACTTC. This encodes CASSREAGETQYF.